This entry describes one T cell receptor beta chain. Its matching antigen is unknown. This sample was included in a study of cytomegalovirus exposure and HLA in healthy donors. Points from the study as a whole: From TCR beta sequences, most subjects' HLA-A and HLA-B alleles were reportedly predicted accurately. Later analysis associated a missense DCLRE1C variant with TCR beta V- and J-gene trimming. Several of the most significant clusters appeared linked to common viral pathogens, based on a later analysis. Evidence from a later analysis indicated that most CMV-associated TCR beta chains looked HLA-restricted.

In the PCR, 60 Vbeta and 13 Jbeta primers were used. The assay was immunoSEQ multiplex PCR, and TCRdb's table has in-frame clones only and misses some. This sample yields 94,000 or so clones, of which just over 70% are seen a single time; just over 8% belongs to the top ten. V was shortened by 0 bases and J by 6 bases, with 9 bases between the two germline ends. Germline CDR1 reads MNHNS; CDR2 reads SASEGT. This CDR3 contains 15 residues. The receptor was derived from a man aged 60 to 69 in good health and CMV-seronegative. Sequencing input: PBMCs. This chain uses TRBV6-1 with TRBJ1-6, with D hard to call. The CDR3 DNA is TGTGCCAGCAGTGAAGCGGAGGGTAGTAATTCACCCCTCCACTTT. This translates into CASSEAEGSNSPLHF.